This note documents a single T cell receptor beta chain sequence. This clonotype was seen at least ten times. There is no known antigen for this receptor. Within one base of it there is no much larger clone, and no base qualities were kept. Genomic DNA served as template for TCR beta VDJ combination and CDR3 sequence profiling. TCR repertoire sequencing was run on an Illumina HiSeq 2000. The study's processing was this. Repertoires were assessed using TRBV/TRBJ rearrangement plots, CDR3 size and DJ length profiles, and Simpson's diversity index. The most abundant DNA sequence in the deep sequencing data was taken as the immunodominant clone. CDR3 amino acid sequences were screened for sharing across subjects and compared with published repertoires and the VDJdb database. TCRdb trimmed public reads at Q25 via fastp, called clones via MiXCR and kept in-frame beta chains. When rows share a CDR3 protein, they turn into one entry using the most common DNA and genes. These V and J calls originate from TCRdb's pipeline instead of the authors' own analysis. The sample table records under 75,000 distinct CDR3 sequences; approximately 54% of these occur just once. Of the sample, around 8% is held by the ten largest clones.

The V end loses 3 bases and the J end loses 1 base, and a stretch of 11 bases separates them. The CDR1 and CDR2 encoded by the germline V gene are MNHEY and SVGAGI. Counted from cysteine to phenylalanine, this CDR3 has 15 amino acids. Kept here is only the CDR3 DNA, which spans 45 bases and is read in frame from base 1. The sample belongs to a study of CD8+CD57+ T cells in acquired aplastic anemia (dated by TCRdb to the late 2010s). In terms of the full investigation: On average, sorted CD4+ and CD8+ cells yielded about 3 ug of extracted DNA, with a range of about 0.17 to 27.4 ug. For healthy donor samples, the average read count was about 10 million for CD4+ cells and 11.0 million for CD8+ cells. What the study reported, not specific to this receptor: No significant difference in CD8+ Simpson's diversity was found between patients and healthy controls (P=0.060). Although some 28 CD8+ CDR3 sequences were shared by patients and controls, these sequences appeared highly expressed in patients and within the immunodominant clones of patients.

TCR repertoires of sorted CD4+ and CD8+ blood T cells from severe aplastic anemia patients and healthy subjects were deep-sequenced in the study. Ficoll-Paque density gradient centrifugation was used to isolate peripheral blood mononuclear cells. Before DNA was extracted, CD4+ and CD8+ T cells were sorted using either FACS or magnetic beads. The receptor was derived from a human donor in good health, serving as a control. The sequenced sample consisted of sorted CD4+, CD8+, or CD8+CD57+ T cells (not recorded which) from PBMCs. The rearrangement joined TRBV6-5 to TRBJ2-3, and possibly TRBD2, on 6 matching bases. This receptor carries the CDR3 CASSYYGGRTDTQYF. In nucleotide form, the sequence is TGTGCCAGCAGTTATTACGGGGGACGCACAGATACGCAGTATTTT.